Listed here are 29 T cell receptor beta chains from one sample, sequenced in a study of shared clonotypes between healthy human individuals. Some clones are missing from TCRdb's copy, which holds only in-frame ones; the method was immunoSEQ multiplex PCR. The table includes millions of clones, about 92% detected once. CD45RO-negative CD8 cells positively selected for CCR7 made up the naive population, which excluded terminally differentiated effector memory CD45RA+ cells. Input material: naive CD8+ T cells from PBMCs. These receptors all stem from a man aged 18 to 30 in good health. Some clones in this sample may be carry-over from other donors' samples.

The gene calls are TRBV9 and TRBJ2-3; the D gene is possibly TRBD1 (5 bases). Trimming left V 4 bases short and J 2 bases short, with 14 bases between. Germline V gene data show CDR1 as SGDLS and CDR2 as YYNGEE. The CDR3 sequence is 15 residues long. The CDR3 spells CASSSAGANTDTQYF. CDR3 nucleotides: TGTGCCAGCAGCTCCGCTGGGGCAAACACAGATACGCAGTATTTT.

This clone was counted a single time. The CDR3 sequence is CASSDRPSFQETQYF. The DNA of the CDR3 is TGTGCCAGCAGTGACAGGCCCTCGTTTCAAGAGACCCAGTACTTC. The chain combines TRBV2 with TRBJ2-5, with no clear D. The CDR3 runs to 15 residues. V lost 3 bases, J lost 2 bases, and 13 bases lay in between. Germline V gene sequence: CDR1 SNHLY, CDR2 FYNNEI.

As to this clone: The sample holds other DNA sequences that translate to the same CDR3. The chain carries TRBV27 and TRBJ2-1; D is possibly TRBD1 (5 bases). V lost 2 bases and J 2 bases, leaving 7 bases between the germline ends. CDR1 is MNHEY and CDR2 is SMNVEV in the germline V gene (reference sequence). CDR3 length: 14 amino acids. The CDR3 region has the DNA TGTGCCAGCAGTTTACAGGGCCCCTACAATGAGCAGTTCTTC. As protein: CASSLQGPYNEQFF.

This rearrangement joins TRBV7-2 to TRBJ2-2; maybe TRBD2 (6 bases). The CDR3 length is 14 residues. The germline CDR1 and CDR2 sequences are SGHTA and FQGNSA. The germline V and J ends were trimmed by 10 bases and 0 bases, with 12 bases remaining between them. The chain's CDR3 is CAKLAEPNTGELFF. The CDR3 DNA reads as TGTGCCAAATTAGCGGAGCCGAACACCGGGGAGCTGTTTTTT.

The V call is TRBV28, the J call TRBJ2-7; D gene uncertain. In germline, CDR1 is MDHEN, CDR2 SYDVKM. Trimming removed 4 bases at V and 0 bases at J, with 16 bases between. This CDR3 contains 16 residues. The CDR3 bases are TGTGCCAGCAGTTACCCCCCGGGTCTAGGCTCCTACGAGCAGTACTTC. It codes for CASSYPPGLGSYEQYF.

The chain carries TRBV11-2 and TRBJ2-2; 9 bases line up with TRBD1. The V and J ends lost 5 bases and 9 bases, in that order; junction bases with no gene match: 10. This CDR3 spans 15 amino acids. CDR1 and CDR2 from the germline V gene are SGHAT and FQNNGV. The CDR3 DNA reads TGTGCCAGCAGCAGTACCGGGACAGGGCTGCGGGAGCTGTTTTTT. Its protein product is CASSSTGTGLRELFF.

The CDR3: CASSAVTGFGETQYF. DNA for the CDR3: TGTGCCAGCAGTGCCGTGACAGGGTTTGGCGAGACCCAGTACTTC. This chain links TRBV28 with TRBJ2-5; 7 bases are shared with TRBD1. CDR3 length equals 15 residues. CDR1 is MDHEN, CDR2 SYDVKM, per germline. The trim removed 5 bases at V and 5 bases at J, leaving 11 bases unmatched.

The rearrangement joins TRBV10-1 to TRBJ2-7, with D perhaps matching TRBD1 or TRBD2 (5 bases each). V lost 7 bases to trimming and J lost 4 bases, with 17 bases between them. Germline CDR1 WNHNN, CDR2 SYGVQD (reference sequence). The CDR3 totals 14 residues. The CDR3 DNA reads TGCGCCAGCAAACCCGAGAGGGGCCTGTACGAGCAGTACTTC. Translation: CASKPERGLYEQYF.

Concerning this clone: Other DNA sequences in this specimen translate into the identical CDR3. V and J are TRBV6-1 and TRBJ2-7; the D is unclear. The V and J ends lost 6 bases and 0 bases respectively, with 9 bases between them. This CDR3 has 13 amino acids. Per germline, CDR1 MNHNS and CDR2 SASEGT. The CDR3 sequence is CASRTDGSYEQYF. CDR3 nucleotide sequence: TGTGCCAGCAGAACGGACGGCTCCTACGAGCAGTACTTC.

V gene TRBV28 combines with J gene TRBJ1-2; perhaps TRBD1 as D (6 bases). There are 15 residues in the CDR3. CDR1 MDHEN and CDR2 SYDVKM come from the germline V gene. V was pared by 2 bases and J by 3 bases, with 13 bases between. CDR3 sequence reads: CASSLRGRGHYGYTF. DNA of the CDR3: TGTGCCAGCAGTTTAAGAGGCAGGGGCCACTATGGCTACACCTTC.

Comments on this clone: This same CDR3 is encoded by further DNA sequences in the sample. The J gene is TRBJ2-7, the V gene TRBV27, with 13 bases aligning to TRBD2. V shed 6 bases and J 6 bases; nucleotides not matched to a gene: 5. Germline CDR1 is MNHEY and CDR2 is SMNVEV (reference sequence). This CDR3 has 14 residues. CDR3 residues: CASSPRLAGGEQYF. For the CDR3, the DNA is TGTGCCAGCAGCCCCAGACTAGCGGGAGGCGAGCAGTACTTC.

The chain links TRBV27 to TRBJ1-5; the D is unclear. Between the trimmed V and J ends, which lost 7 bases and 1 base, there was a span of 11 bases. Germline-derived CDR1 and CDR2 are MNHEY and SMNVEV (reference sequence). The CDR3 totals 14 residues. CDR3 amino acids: CASKAVGSNQPQHF. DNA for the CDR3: TGTGCCAGCAAGGCGGTGGGGAGCAATCAGCCCCAGCATTTT.

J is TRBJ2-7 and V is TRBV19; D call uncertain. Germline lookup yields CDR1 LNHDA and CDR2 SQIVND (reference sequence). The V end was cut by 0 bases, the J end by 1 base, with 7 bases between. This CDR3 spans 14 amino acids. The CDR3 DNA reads TGTGCCAGTAGTATAGACCAGCCTTCCTACGAGCAGTACTTC. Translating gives CASSIDQPSYEQYF.

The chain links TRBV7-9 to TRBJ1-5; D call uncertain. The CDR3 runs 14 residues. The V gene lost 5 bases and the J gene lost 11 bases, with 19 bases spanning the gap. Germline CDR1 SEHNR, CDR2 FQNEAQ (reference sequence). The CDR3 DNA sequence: TGTGCCAGCAGCGGAGGTAGCGATGGCGGGACCCAGCATTTT. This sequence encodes CASSGGSDGGTQHF.

The CDR3 nucleotides are TGTGCCAGCAGTTTGACAGGGGATTGGTATGGCTACACCTTC. This gives the protein CASSLTGDWYGYTF. The rearrangement uses TRBV28 and TRBJ1-2; 8 bases are a match to TRBD1. The CDR3 consists of 14 residues. Germline-derived CDR1 and CDR2 are MDHEN and SYDVKM. The ends lost 3 bases at V and 5 bases at J; junction bases unmatched: 5.

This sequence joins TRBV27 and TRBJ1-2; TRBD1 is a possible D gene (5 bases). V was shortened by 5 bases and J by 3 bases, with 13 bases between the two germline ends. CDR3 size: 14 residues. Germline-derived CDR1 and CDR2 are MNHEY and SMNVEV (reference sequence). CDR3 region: CASSEGRRHYGYTF. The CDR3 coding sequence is TGTGCCAGCAGTGAGGGACGTCGCCACTATGGCTACACCTTC.

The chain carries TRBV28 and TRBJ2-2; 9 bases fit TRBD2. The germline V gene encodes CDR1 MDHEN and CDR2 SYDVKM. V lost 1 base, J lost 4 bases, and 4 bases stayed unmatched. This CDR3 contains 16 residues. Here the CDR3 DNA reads TGTGCCAGCAGTTTATCCTATAGCGGGAGCACCGGGGAGCTGTTTTTT. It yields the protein CASSLSYSGSTGELFF.

The CDR3 region has the DNA TGTGCCAGCGGCGACGGGACCCGAGTCCAGCATTTT. Residues: CASGDGTRVQHF. The chain joins TRBV6-1 to TRBJ1-5, with TRBD1 as a possible D gene (5 bases). The V gene lost 8 bases and the J gene lost 12 bases, with 17 bases spanning the gap. Germline V gene sequence: CDR1 MNHNS, CDR2 SASEGT. The CDR3 is 12 amino acids.

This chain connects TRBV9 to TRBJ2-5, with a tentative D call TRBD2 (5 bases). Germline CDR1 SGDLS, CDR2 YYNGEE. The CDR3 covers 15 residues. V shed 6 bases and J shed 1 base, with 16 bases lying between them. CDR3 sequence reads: CASTAGGQSQETQYF. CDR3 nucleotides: TGTGCCAGCACCGCCGGCGGGCAAAGCCAAGAGACCCAGTACTTC.

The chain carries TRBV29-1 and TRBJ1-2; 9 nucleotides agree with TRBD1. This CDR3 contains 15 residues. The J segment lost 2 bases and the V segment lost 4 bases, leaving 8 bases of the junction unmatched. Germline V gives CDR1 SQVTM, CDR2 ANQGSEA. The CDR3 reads CSVASGQGLNYGYTF. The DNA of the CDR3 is TGCAGCGTTGCCTCGGGACAGGGTTTAAACTATGGCTACACCTTC.

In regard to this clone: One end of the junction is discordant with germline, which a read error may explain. This CDR3 reads CASRDGGEQYF. Written as DNA, the CDR3 is TGTGCCAGCCGTGACGGAGGCGAGCAGTACTTC. J is TRBJ2-7 and V is TRBV2; a possible D gene is TRBD2 (5 bases). The CDR3 is made up of 11 amino acids. CDR1 and CDR2 (germline): SNHLY, FYNNEI.

DNA of the CDR3: TGTGCCAGTAGGCAGGGTAGGGGTCCAGCGGGAGAAACAGATACGCAGTATTTT. Amino acids: CASRQGRGPAGETDTQYF. V and J are TRBV19 and TRBJ2-3; 8 nucleotides align to TRBD2. Germline V gene lookup returns CDR1 LNHDA and CDR2 SQIVND (reference sequence). The V segment lost 6 bases and the J segment 3 bases; nucleotides outside the gene matches: 17. This CDR3 is built from 18 residues.

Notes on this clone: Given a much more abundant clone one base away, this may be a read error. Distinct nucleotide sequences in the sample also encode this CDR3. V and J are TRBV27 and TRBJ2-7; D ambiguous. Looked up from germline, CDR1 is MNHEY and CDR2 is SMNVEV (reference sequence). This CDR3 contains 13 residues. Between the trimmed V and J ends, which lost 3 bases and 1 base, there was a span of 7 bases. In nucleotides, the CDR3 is TGTGCCAGCAGTTTGGGCAGATCCTACGAGCAGTACTTC. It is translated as CASSLGRSYEQYF.

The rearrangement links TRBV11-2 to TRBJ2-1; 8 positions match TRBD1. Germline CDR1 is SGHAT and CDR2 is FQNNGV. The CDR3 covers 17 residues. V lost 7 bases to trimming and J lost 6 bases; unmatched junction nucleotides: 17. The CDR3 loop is CASTVNYRDRYFNEQFF. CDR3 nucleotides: TGTGCCAGCACCGTTAATTATCGGGACAGGTATTTCAATGAGCAGTTCTTC.

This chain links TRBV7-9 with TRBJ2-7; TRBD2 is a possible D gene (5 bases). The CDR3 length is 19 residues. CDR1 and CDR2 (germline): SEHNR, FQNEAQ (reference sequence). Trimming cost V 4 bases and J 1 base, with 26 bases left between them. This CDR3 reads CASSSTGQDRKGASYEQYF. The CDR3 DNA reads TGTGCCAGCAGCTCAACCGGTCAAGATAGGAAGGGAGCGTCCTACGAGCAGTACTTC.

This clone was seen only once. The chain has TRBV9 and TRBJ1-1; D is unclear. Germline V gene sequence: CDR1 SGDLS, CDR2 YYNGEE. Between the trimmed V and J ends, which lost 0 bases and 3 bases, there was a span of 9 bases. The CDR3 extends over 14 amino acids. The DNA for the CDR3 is TGTGCCAGCAGCGTAGGAGTCTCATACACTGAAGCTTTCTTT. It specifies CASSVGVSYTEAFF.

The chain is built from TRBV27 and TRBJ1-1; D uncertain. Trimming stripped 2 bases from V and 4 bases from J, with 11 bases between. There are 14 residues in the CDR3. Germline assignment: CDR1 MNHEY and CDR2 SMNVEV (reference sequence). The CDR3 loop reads CASSLIGPSTEAFF. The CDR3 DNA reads TGTGCCAGCAGTTTAATTGGCCCCAGCACTGAAGCTTTCTTT.

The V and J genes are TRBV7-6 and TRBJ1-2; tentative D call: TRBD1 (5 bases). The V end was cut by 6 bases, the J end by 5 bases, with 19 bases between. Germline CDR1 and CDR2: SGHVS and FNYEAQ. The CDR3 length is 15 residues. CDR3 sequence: CASSRGGKDYYGYTF. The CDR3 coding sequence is TGTGCCAGCAGTCGGGGGGGAAAGGACTATTATGGCTACACCTTC.

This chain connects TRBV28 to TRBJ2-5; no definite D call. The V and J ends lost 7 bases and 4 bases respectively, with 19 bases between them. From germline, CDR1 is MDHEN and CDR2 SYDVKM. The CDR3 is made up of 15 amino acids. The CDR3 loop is CASTPRLETRETQYF. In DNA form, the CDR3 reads TGTGCCAGCACCCCCCGACTGGAGACCCGAGAGACCCAGTACTTC.